The 9 T cell receptor beta chains reported below all come from one sample, sequenced in a study of naive and memory T cell subsets. A UMI-containing oligonucleotide was joined by 3' ligation to the TCR cDNA template. Four PCR rounds used nested alpha and beta constant region primers plus the SP2 primer. TCRdb recomputed calls from the 5' RACE reads with MiXCR, one row per CDR3 protein. The sample has tens of thousands of distinct CDR3 sequences, over 3.5% seen once. These receptors were collected from a female donor in good health.

This clonotype was seen ten or more times. The chain carries TRBV6-1 and TRBJ1-5; TRBD1 matches 8 bases. The V gene end was trimmed by 5 bases and the J gene end by 0 bases; junction bases not matched to a gene: 3. The V gene's germline CDR1 is MNHNS and CDR2 SASEGT. The CDR3 runs 15 residues. DNA for the CDR3: TGTGCCAGCAGTACCCAGGGGGCTAGCAATCAGCCCCAGCATTTT. Amino acid sequence: CASSTQGASNQPQHF.

Worth noting for this clonotype: Since a much larger clone is just one base distant, this may be a read error. The V and J genes are TRBV7-9 and TRBJ2-5; 9 bases agree with TRBD2. The CDR3 runs 14 residues. CDR1 is SEHNR and CDR2 is FQNEAQ in the germline V gene (reference sequence). As DNA, the CDR3 is TGTGCCAGCAACTTAGCGGGGGCCCGAGAGACCCAGTACTTC. This encodes CASNLAGARETQYF. Together with reference TRBV7-9 and TRBJ2-5, the CDR3 gives the full variable domain: DTGVSQNPRHKITKRGQNVTFRCDPISEHNRLYWYRQTLGQGPEFLTYFQNEAQLEKSRLLSDRFSAERPKGSFSTLEIQRTEQGDSAMYLCASNLAGARETQYFGPGTRLLVL.

This clonotype was detected many times. The chain uses TRBV6-2 or TRBV6-3 and TRBJ2-7; TRBD2 aligns across 12 bases. The CDR3 totals 15 residues. Germline CDR1 MNHEY, CDR2 SVGEGT. V lost 5 bases and J lost 2; bases outside the gene matches: 4. The CDR3: CASSETSGRTYEQYF. CDR3 DNA: TGTGCCAGCAGTGAAACTAGCGGGAGGACCTACGAGCAGTACTTC.

Many counts were recorded for this clonotype. J is TRBJ1-1 and V is TRBV19; D remains unclear. CDR3 length: 15 amino acids. CDR1 and CDR2 from the germline V gene are LNHDA and SQIVND (reference sequence). Trimming removed 1 base at V and 1 base at J, with 10 bases between. The CDR3 DNA sequence: TGTGCCAGTAGTATAGGCCCCCACCAGAACACTGAAGCTTTCTTT. The encoded protein is CASSIGPHQNTEAFF.

This clonotype was counted a few times. At one end, the junction sequence differs from germline, possibly due to a read error. The V gene is TRBV18, the J gene TRBJ2-1, with D possibly matching TRBD2 (7 bases). Looked up from germline, CDR1 is KGHSH and CDR2 is LQKENI. CDR3 length equals 12 residues. The CDR3 is CASSLPSGGQIF. The DNA for the CDR3 is TGTGCCAGCTCACTCCCTTCCGGGGGGCAGATCTTC.

Concerning this clonotype: Possible read error: a much larger clone is one base away. The chain couples TRBV28 to TRBJ1-1, with D possibly TRBD1 on 5 matching bases. The CDR3 is made up of 14 amino acids. V dropped 8 bases and J dropped 5 bases, with 18 bases sitting between them. Per germline, CDR1 MDHEN and CDR2 SYDVKM. This CDR3 reads CASLGGRGGTEAFF. CDR3 nucleotides: TGTGCCAGCCTTGGGGGTAGGGGTGGTACTGAAGCTTTCTTT.

The sample holds many counts of this clonotype. The rearrangement uses TRBV21-1 and TRBJ2-5; TRBD1, the table's D call, lacks a check against the DNA. TRBV21-1 is shown as a pseudogene. This CDR3 has 15 amino acids. In DNA form, the CDR3 reads TGTGCCAGCAGCAAAGACCCCCAGCGTGGGGAGACCCAGTACTTC. Its translation: CASSKDPQRGETQYF.

This clonotype turned up a few times. The J gene is TRBJ1-2, the V gene TRBV2, with 8 bases lining up with TRBD1. Germline V gene sequence: CDR1 SNHLY, CDR2 FYNNEI. J lost 2 bases, V lost 6 bases, and 8 bases had no gene match. This CDR3 comprises 15 residues. The CDR3 coding sequence is TGTGCCAGCAGCCCGGACAGGGTTCTGAACTATGGCTACACCTTC. Translating it yields CASSPDRVLNYGYTF.

This clonotype was seen at least ten times. This sequence joins TRBV7-6 and TRBJ2-5; no definite D call. The CDR3 length is 12 residues. Between the trimmed V and J ends, which lost 1 base and 9 bases, there was a span of 9 bases. The germline gives CDR1 SGHVS, CDR2 FNYEAQ. CDR3 residues: CASSLGHESQYF. The CDR3 DNA reads as TGTGCCAGCAGCTTAGGACACGAGTCCCAGTACTTC.